Each of the 8 T cell receptor beta chains below was sequenced from the same sample in a study of Ad26.COV2.S vaccination and SARS-CoV-2 variants. Sequencing was performed with immunoSEQ multiplex PCR; in TCRdb, only in-frame clones are kept and a portion is missing. Altogether a few hundred thousand clones are present, under 90% being singletons, with the ten largest covering about 7.4%. Sample treatment: roughly 18 received Ad26.COV2.S at low or high dose, single or two shots; a few received placebo; per-sample allocation not given. Collection of samples fell on day 63 after the first vaccine or placebo injection. Material: peripheral blood, obtained in a trial of Ad26.COV2.S vaccine versus placebo. These receptors originate from a person between 18 and 65 years old who received the Ad26.COV2.S COVID-19 vaccine or a placebo.

V gene TRBV7-8 combines with J gene TRBJ2-2; no definite D call. In germline, CDR1 is SGHVS, CDR2 FQNEAQ. The V end was cut by 4 bases, the J end by 6 bases, with 18 bases between. This CDR3 is built from 16 residues. For the CDR3, the DNA is TGTGCCAGCAGCTCCTCGCCACCTAGTTTTCCCGGGGAGCTGTTTTTT. Translation: CASSSSPPSFPGELFF.

The chain carries TRBV5-1 and TRBJ2-1; TRBD2 matches at 8 bases. The J segment lost 4 bases and the V segment lost 1 base, leaving 4 bases of the junction unmatched. CDR3 size: 15 residues. Germline-derived CDR1 and CDR2 are SGHRS and YFSETQ. The CDR3 DNA reads TGCGCCAGCAGCTTGTCGGGGGGGCGATACAATGAGCAGTTCTTC. Translated, it gives CASSLSGGRYNEQFF. Based on the CDR3 plus reference TRBV5-1 and TRBJ2-1, the full variable domain is KAGVTQTPRYLIKTRGQQVTLSCSPISGHRSVSWYQQTPGQGLQFLFEYFSETQRNKGNFPGRFSGRQFSNSRSEMNVSTLELGDSALYLCASSLSGGRYNEQFFGPGTRLTVL.

V usage is TRBV5-1 and J usage is TRBJ2-1; D possibly matches TRBD1 or TRBD2 (6 bases each). The V gene lost 3 bases and the J gene lost 2 bases, with 12 bases spanning the gap. Germline loops: CDR1 SGHRS, CDR2 YFSETQ. This CDR3 is built from 15 residues. CDR3 in amino acids: CASSWRGDPYNEQFF. The CDR3 nucleotides are TGCGCCAGCAGCTGGAGGGGGGATCCCTACAATGAGCAGTTCTTC.

V gene TRBV19 combines with J gene TRBJ1-2, with TRBD1 identical over 10 bases. V lost 8 bases to trimming and J lost 4 bases; unmatched junction nucleotides: 4. Germline V CDR1 and CDR2: LNHDA, SQIVND (reference sequence). The CDR3 sequence is 13 residues long. The CDR3 DNA follows: TGTGCCAGTTCCGACAGGGGGCCCTATGGCTACACCTTC. Translated: CASSDRGPYGYTF. Full variable domain (rest looked up from reference TRBV19 and TRBJ1-2): DGGITQSPKYLFRKEGQNVTLSCEQNLNHDAMYWYRQDPGQGLRLIYYSQIVNDFQKGDIAEGYSVSREKKESFPLTVTSAQKNPTAFYLCASSDRGPYGYTFGSGTRLTVV.

The J gene is TRBJ2-6, the V gene TRBV5-5; D is unresolved. The CDR3 runs to 18 residues. Germline CDR1 and CDR2: SGHKS and YYEKEE (reference sequence). V was shortened by 0 bases and J by 4 bases, with 17 bases between the two germline ends. The CDR3 nucleotides are TGTGCCAGCAGCTTGGAGGCCCCATCCCTGGCCGGGGCCAACGTCCTGACTTTC. This sequence encodes CASSLEAPSLAGANVLTF.

The genes are TRBV2 and TRBJ2-7; D ambiguous. This CDR3 contains 11 residues. The ends were cut back, 8 bases at V and 5 bases at J, with 10 bases in the middle. Germline-derived CDR1 and CDR2 are SNHLY and FYNNEI. CDR3: CASLTRNEQYF. CDR3 bases: TGTGCCAGCCTTACAAGGAACGAGCAGTACTTC.

The gene calls are TRBV7-8 and TRBJ1-2; TRBD1 matches at 7 bases. This CDR3 contains 14 residues. J gave up 8 bases and V 4 bases, and 10 bases lay outside the gene matches. Germline CDR1 is SGHVS and CDR2 is FQNEAQ. The CDR3 region is CASSYQTGVRGYTF. The CDR3 DNA reads TGTGCCAGCAGCTACCAAACAGGGGTGAGAGGCTACACCTTC.

The chain has TRBV6-6 and TRBJ1-1, with 10 bases lining up with TRBD1. The V gene end was trimmed by 6 bases and the J gene end by 6 bases; junction bases not matched to a gene: 4. The CDR3 extends over 13 amino acids. Germline V CDR1 and CDR2: MNHNY, SVGAGI (reference sequence). The CDR3 loop is CASRDRGSAEAFF. CDR3 DNA: TGTGCCAGCAGGGACAGGGGGTCGGCTGAAGCTTTCTTT.